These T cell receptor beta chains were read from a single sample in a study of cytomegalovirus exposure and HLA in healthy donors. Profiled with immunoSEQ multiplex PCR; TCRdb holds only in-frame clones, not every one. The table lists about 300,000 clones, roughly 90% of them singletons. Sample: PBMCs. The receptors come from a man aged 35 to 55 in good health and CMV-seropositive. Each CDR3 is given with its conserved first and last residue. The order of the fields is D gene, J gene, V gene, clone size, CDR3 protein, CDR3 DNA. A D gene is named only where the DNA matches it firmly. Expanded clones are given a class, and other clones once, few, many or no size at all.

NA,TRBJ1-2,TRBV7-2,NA,CASSLVPGADYGYTF,TGTGCCAGCAGCTTAGTACCAGGGGCTGACTATGGCTACACCTTC
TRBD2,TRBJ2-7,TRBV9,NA,CASSPRGGASSYEQYF,TGTGCCAGCAGCCCCCGGGGAGGGGCTAGCTCCTACGAGCAGTACTTC
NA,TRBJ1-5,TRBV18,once,CASSPVASGGSSNQPQHF,TGTGCCAGCTCACCTGTAGCAAGTGGGGGGTCGAGCAATCAGCCCCAGCATTTT
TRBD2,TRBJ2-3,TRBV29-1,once,CSVELGGDLRTDTQYF,TGCAGCGTTGAATTGGGGGGGGACCTCCGGACAGATACGCAGTATTTT
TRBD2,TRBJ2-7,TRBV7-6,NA,CASSPETGLAGGTYEQYF,TGTGCCAGCAGCCCGGAGACGGGACTAGCGGGAGGAACGTACGAGCAGTACTTC
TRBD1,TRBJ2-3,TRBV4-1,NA,CASRSRPQGASTDTQYF,TGCGCCAGCAGGTCAAGGCCGCAGGGGGCTAGCACAGATACGCAGTATTTT
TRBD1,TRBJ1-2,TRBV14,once,CASSQNDRGQSPYYGYTF,TGTGCCAGCAGCCAAAACGACAGGGGGCAATCCCCTTACTATGGCTACACCTTC
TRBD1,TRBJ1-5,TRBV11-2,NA,CAGGQGPNQPQHF,TGTGCCGGCGGACAGGGTCCCAACCAGCCCCAGCATTTT
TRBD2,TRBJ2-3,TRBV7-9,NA,CASSLEELAGVLDTQYF,TGTGCCAGCAGCTTAGAAGAACTAGCGGGAGTTTTAGATACGCAGTATTTT
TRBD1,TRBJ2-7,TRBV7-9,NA,CASSLAWQGVPYEQYF,TGTGCCAGCAGCTTAGCGTGGCAGGGGGTCCCCTACGAGCAGTACTTC
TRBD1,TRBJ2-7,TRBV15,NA,CATGTGAGYEQYF,TGTGCCACCGGCACAGGGGCGGGTTACGAGCAGTACTTC
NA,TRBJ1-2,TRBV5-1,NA,CASSLGGRVGGYTF,TGCGCCAGCAGCTTGGGGGGCAGGGTAGGTGGCTACACCTTC
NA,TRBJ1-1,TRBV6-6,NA,CASSYSGLNTEAFF,TGTGCCAGCAGTTATTCCGGACTTAACACTGAAGCTTTCTTT
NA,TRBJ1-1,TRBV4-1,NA,CASSQDRQGLTEAFF,TGCGCCAGCAGCCAAGATCGGCAGGGTCTTACTGAAGCTTTCTTT
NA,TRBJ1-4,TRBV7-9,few,CASSLRGGDEKLFF,TGTGCCAGCAGCTTAAGGGGGGGTGATGAAAAACTGTTTTTT
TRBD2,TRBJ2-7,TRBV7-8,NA,CASSLKRLAGEAYEQYF,TGTGCCAGCAGCTTAAAACGATTAGCGGGAGAGGCCTACGAGCAGTACTTC
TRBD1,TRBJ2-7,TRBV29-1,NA,CSVEGQQGANYEQYF,TGCAGCGTTGAAGGGCAACAGGGGGCAAACTACGAGCAGTACTTC
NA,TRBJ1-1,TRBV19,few,CASSIVGLNTEAFF,TGTGCCAGTAGTATAGTGGGCCTGAACACTGAAGCTTTCTTT
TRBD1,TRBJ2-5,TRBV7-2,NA,CASSAWDSEWETQYF,TGTGCCAGCAGCGCCTGGGACAGTGAGTGGGAGACCCAGTACTTC
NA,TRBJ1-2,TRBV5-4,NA,CASSAEGSRYGYTF,TGTGCCAGCAGCGCCGAGGGCAGCCGCTATGGCTACACCTTC
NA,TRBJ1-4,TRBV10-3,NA,CAISETGPTNEKLFF,TGTGCCATCAGTGAAACAGGGCCAACTAATGAAAAACTGTTTTTT
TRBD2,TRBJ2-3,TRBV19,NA,CASSIRGTSGRTDTQYF,TGTGCCAGTAGTATAAGAGGGACTAGCGGGAGAACAGATACGCAGTATTTT
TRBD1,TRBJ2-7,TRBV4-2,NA,CASSHLGQTSYEQYF,TGTGCCAGCAGCCACCTGGGACAGACCTCCTACGAGCAGTACTTC
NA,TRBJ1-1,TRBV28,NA,CASQLWEGRGEAFF,TGTGCCAGCCAATTGTGGGAGGGCAGGGGTGAAGCTTTCTTT
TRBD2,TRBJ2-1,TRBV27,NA,CASSHLGASGRADNEQFF,TGTGCCAGCAGCCACCTGGGGGCTAGCGGGAGGGCAGACAATGAGCAGTTCTTC
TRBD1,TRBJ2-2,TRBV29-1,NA,CSALQGAGELFF,TGCAGCGCCCTACAGGGGGCCGGGGAGCTGTTTTTT
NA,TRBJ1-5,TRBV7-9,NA,CASSLSRGNQPQHF,TGTGCCAGCAGCTTAAGCCGAGGCAATCAGCCCCAGCATTTT
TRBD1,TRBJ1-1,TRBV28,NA,CASRRRTGGITEAFF,TGTGCCAGCAGACGTCGGACAGGGGGCATCACTGAAGCTTTCTTT
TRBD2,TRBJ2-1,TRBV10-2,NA,CASRGLAGRSYNEQFF,TGCGCCAGCAGGGGACTAGCGGGGCGCTCCTACAATGAGCAGTTCTTC
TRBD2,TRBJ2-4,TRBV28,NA,CASSSTGTMPINIQYF,TGTGCCAGCAGTTCCACCGGGACTATGCCTATAAACATTCAGTACTTC
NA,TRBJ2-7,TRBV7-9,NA,CASRHSVGYEQYF,TGTGCCAGCAGGCACTCGGTCGGCTACGAGCAGTACTTC
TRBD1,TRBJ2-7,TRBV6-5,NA,CASRPDRAYEQYF,TGTGCCAGCAGACCCGACAGGGCCTACGAGCAGTACTTC
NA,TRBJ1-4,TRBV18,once,CASSQDRATNEKLFF,TGTGCCAGCTCACAAGACAGAGCAACTAATGAAAAACTGTTTTTT
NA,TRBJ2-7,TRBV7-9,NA,CASSLAPGVYEQYF,TGTGCCAGCAGCTTAGCGCCAGGTGTCTACGAGCAGTACTTC
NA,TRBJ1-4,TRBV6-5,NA,CASSGEAAGKLFF,TGTGCCAGCAGTGGTGAGGCCGCGGGAAAACTGTTTTTT
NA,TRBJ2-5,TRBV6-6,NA,CASSTPQGFETQYF,TGTGCCAGCAGTACCCCCCAGGGTTTCGAGACCCAGTACTTC
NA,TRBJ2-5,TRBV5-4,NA,CASSSGQQRGARETQYF,TGTGCCAGCAGCTCTGGACAGCAGAGGGGCGCGCGAGAGACCCAGTACTTC
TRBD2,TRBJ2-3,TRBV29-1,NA,CSVEGSGRTDTQYF,TGCAGCGTTGAGGGTAGCGGGAGAACAGATACGCAGTATTTT
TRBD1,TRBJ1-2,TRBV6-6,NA,CASSGTGLTYGYTF,TGTGCCAGCAGTGGGACAGGCCTTACCTATGGCTACACCTTC
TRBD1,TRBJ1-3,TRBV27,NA,CASSLGDRASGNTIYF,TGTGCCAGCAGTTTAGGTGACAGGGCCTCTGGAAACACCATATATTTT
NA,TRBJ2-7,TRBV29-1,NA,CSVRGQSFYEQYF,TGCAGCGTGCGGGGACAGTCCTTCTACGAGCAGTACTTC
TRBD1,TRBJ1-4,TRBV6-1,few,CASSARTGGREKLFF,TGTGCCAGCAGTGCCCGGACAGGGGGCAGGGAAAAACTGTTTTTT
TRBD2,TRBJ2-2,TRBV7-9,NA,CASSSAGLAGGSYTGELFF,TGTGCCAGCAGCTCCGCCGGGCTAGCGGGAGGGAGTTACACCGGGGAGCTGTTTTTT
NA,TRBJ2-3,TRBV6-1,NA,CAVQSLTDTQYF,TGTGCCGTACAGTCCCTCACAGATACGCAGTATTTT
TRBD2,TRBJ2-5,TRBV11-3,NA,CASSDTSGGQETQYF,TGTGCCAGCAGCGACACTAGCGGGGGCCAAGAGACCCAGTACTTC
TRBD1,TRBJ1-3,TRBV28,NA,CASSFGRGYSSGNTIYF,TGTGCCAGCAGTTTCGGCAGGGGGTACTCCTCTGGAAACACCATATATTTT
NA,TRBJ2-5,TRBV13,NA,CASSPQGSQETQYF,TGTGCCAGCAGCCCCCAGGGCTCCCAAGAGACCCAGTACTTC
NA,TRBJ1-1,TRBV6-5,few,CASSYSRRENTEAFF,TGTGCCAGCAGTTACTCTAGGAGAGAGAACACTGAAGCTTTCTTT
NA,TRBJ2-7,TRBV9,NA,CASSVVGSSYEQYF,TGTGCCAGCAGCGTAGTTGGCAGCTCCTACGAGCAGTACTTC
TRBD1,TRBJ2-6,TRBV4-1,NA,CASSQRTGRNINSGANVLTF,TGCGCCAGCAGCCAGAGGACAGGGAGAAACATAAACTCTGGGGCCAACGTCCTGACTTTC
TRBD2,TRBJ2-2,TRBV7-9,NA,CASSPLGLDTGELFF,TGTGCCAGCAGCCCCTTGGGACTAGATACCGGGGAGCTGTTTTTT
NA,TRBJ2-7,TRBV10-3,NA,CAIREDRSYEQYF,TGTGCCATCAGGGAAGACAGGTCCTACGAGCAGTACTTC
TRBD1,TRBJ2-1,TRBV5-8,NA,CASKARDRVYNEQFF,TGTGCCAGCAAGGCAAGGGACAGGGTCTACAATGAGCAGTTCTTC
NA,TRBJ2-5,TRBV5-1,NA,CASSLAGLAMRETQYF,TGCGCCAGCAGCTTGGCCGGGCTAGCGATGAGGGAGACCCAGTACTTC
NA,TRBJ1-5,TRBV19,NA,CASEDSSNQPQHF,TGTGCCAGTGAGGACAGTAGCAATCAGCCCCAGCATTTT